This is a list of T cell receptor beta chains from one sample in a study of cytomegalovirus exposure and HLA in healthy donors. This table comes from immunoSEQ multiplex PCR, and its TCRdb copy is limited to in-frame clones, with some not included. Counted here are under 90,000 clones, 78% occurring once; the ten biggest clones make up around 3.7%. The sample taken for sequencing was PBMCs. The receptors were sampled from a man aged 35 to 55 in good health and CMV-seronegative. Each CDR3 is given with its conserved first and last residue. The D gene is left open where the match is weak. Size is stated for part of the rows, as once, few or many counts, or as a class when the clone is expanded.

v_gene,abundance,d_gene,j_gene,CDR3nt,CDR3aa
TRBV2,NA,TRBD1,TRBJ1-1,TGTGCCAGCATGATGGGACAGGGGGATGGGACTGAAGCTTTCTTT,CASMMGQGDGTEAFF
TRBV7-8,NA,TRBD2,TRBJ2-2,TGTGCCAGCAGCCGGTCCCGGGGGGGCACCGGGGAGCTGTTTTTT,CASSRSRGGTGELFF
TRBV7-3,NA,NA,TRBJ1-5,TGTGCCAGCAGCTTCAGTCTCAATCAGCCCCAGCATTTT,CASSFSLNQPQHF
TRBV2,few,NA,TRBJ1-4,TGTGCCAGCAGTGCAACGACAGAAAATGAAAAACTGTTTTTT,CASSATTENEKLFF
TRBV6-5,NA,NA,TRBJ1-5,TGTGCCAGCAGCCGAGGACAGCGAAATCAGCCCCAGCATTTT,CASSRGQRNQPQHF
TRBV2,NA,NA,TRBJ1-5,TGTGCCAGCAGTGTTTCTTATGGTTCGGGTAATCAGCCCCAGCATTTT,CASSVSYGSGNQPQHF
TRBV9,NA,TRBD2,TRBJ2-3,TGTGCCAGCAGAAGAGGGCCGGGGGGGGCAGATACGCAGTATTTT,CASRRGPGGADTQYF
TRBV5-6,NA,TRBD1,TRBJ1-2,TGTGCCAGCAGCCCCTGGACAGGGGACTACTATGGCTACACCTTC,CASSPWTGDYYGYTF
TRBV9,NA,TRBD1,TRBJ2-2,TGTGCCAGCAGCGGGTCCGGGACAGGGGGCGCGAACACCGGGGAGCTGTTTTTT,CASSGSGTGGANTGELFF
TRBV6-5,NA,TRBD1,TRBJ1-2,TGTGCCAGCAGTTCCCACTCCTCAGGGGGTCACTATGGCTACACCTTC,CASSSHSSGGHYGYTF
TRBV7-9,NA,NA,TRBJ2-3,TGTTCCAGCAGCCGCGGCACAGATACGCAGTATTTT,CSSSRGTDTQYF
TRBV18,NA,NA,TRBJ2-1,TGTGCCAGCTCACCCCCCTCTAGCTCCTACAATGAGCAGTTCTTC,CASSPPSSSYNEQFF
TRBV6-1,NA,TRBD2,TRBJ2-7,TGTGCCAGCAGTCCCGGGACTAGCGGGGGGGGAGAGCAGTACTTC,CASSPGTSGGGEQYF
TRBV19,few,TRBD1,TRBJ1-6,TGTGCCAGTAGTCCACGACAGGGGCCGAATTCACCCCTCCACTTT,CASSPRQGPNSPLHF
TRBV5-6,NA,TRBD1,TRBJ2-3,TGTGCCAGCAGCTCAGACCAGACAGGGGGTGGAGATACGCAGTATTTT,CASSSDQTGGGDTQYF
TRBV5-1,NA,NA,TRBJ1-2,TGCGCCAGCAGCTTACAGATTAACTATGGCTACACCTTC,CASSLQINYGYTF
TRBV5-6,NA,TRBD1,TRBJ2-1,TGTGCCAGCAGAGGGGGCCAACAGGCCCACTCCTACAATGAGCAGTTCTTC,CASRGGQQAHSYNEQFF
TRBV6-6,NA,NA,TRBJ1-1,TGTGCCAGCAGTTATTGGCAGGGTGAAGCTTTCTTT,CASSYWQGEAFF
TRBV19,NA,NA,TRBJ1-2,TGTGCCAGTAGGAGCAGGGATGGCTACACCTTC,CASRSRDGYTF
TRBV4-3,NA,TRBD2,TRBJ2-1,TGCGCCAGCAGCCAAGAGGGGCTAGCGGGGGGGTCTCCGAATGAGCAGTTCTTC,CASSQEGLAGGSPNEQFF
TRBV7-2,NA,TRBD1,TRBJ1-5,TGTGCCAGCAGCTTACAGGGGGCGACCAATCAGCCCCAGCATTTT,CASSLQGATNQPQHF
TRBV19,NA,TRBD1,TRBJ2-7,TGTGCCAGTAGTCTTTCTTGGGGACAGGGGGGATACGAGCAGTACTTC,CASSLSWGQGGYEQYF
TRBV2,NA,TRBD2,TRBJ2-5,TGTGCCAGCAGTCCGCGGGGGGGCGGGGAGACCCAGTACTTC,CASSPRGGGETQYF
TRBV7-2,NA,TRBD1,TRBJ1-2,TGTGCCAGCAGCTTAGGACAGGGGGTAAGGGGGTACACCTTC,CASSLGQGVRGYTF
TRBV7-3,few,NA,TRBJ1-2,TGTGCCAGCAGCTATACCCCGGGGGACGTTTATGGCTACACCTTC,CASSYTPGDVYGYTF
TRBV28,NA,NA,TRBJ1-5,TGTGCCAGCACCCAGGGTTGGGATCAGCCCCAGCATTTT,CASTQGWDQPQHF
TRBV5-1,NA,TRBD1,TRBJ2-1,TGCGCCAGCAGCCGAGGACAGGGAAGTGGGAATGAGCAGTTCTTC,CASSRGQGSGNEQFF
TRBV7-9,NA,NA,TRBJ1-5,TGTGCCAGCAGCTTAGCGTCAGGGGGCAATCAGCCCCAGCATTTT,CASSLASGGNQPQHF
TRBV5-1,few,TRBD1,TRBJ1-1,TGCGCCAGCAGGGGACAGGGGAACACTGAAGCTTTCTTT,CASRGQGNTEAFF
TRBV6-1,once,NA,TRBJ1-5,TGTGCCACTACTCTGTCGGTTGGTAGCAATCAGCCCCAGCATTTT,CATTLSVGSNQPQHF
TRBV9,NA,NA,TRBJ2-3,TGTGCCAGCAGCCCCGACTACACAGATACGCAGTATTTT,CASSPDYTDTQYF
TRBV4-3,NA,TRBD2,TRBJ2-7,TGCGCCAGCAGCCAAGAGTTGGGGCTAGCGGTCTCCTACGAGCAGTACTTC,CASSQELGLAVSYEQYF
TRBV7-2,NA,TRBD1,TRBJ1-2,TGTGCCAGCAGCCCCATTTCGACAGGGGGAGGTGGCTACACCTTC,CASSPISTGGGGYTF
TRBV9,few,TRBD2,TRBJ2-1,TGTGCCAGCAGCCCAGTTAGCGGGGCGAATGAGCAGTTCTTC,CASSPVSGANEQFF
TRBV7-9,once,TRBD1,TRBJ2-7,TGTGCCAGCAGCTTACTGCTGGGACAGGGGTGCGAGCAGTACTTC,CASSLLLGQGCEQYF
TRBV19,NA,NA,TRBJ1-4,TGTGCCAGTAGTATCTGGGGAGGTAATGAAAAACTGTTTTTT,CASSIWGGNEKLFF
TRBV5-1,NA,TRBD2,TRBJ2-3,TGCGCCAGCGGCGCTCTAGCGGGAGGCACAGATACGCAGTATTTT,CASGALAGGTDTQYF
TRBV5-5,NA,NA,TRBJ1-2,TGTGCCAGCAGATCGATAGGAACAGGGAACTATGGCTACACCTTC,CASRSIGTGNYGYTF
TRBV6-4,NA,NA,TRBJ1-4,TGTGCCAGCAGCGCGACCGCGGGTGGAGAAAAACTGTTTTTT,CASSATAGGEKLFF
TRBV11-2,NA,NA,TRBJ1-5,TGTGCCAGCAGCTTTTCAAGAGGCAATCAGCCCCAGCATTTT,CASSFSRGNQPQHF
TRBV28,NA,TRBD1,TRBJ1-2,TGTGCCAGCAGGAACGACAGGGCCCATGGCTACACCTTC,CASRNDRAHGYTF
TRBV27,NA,NA,TRBJ1-1,TGTGCCAGCAGTTTTGGCGGGAACACTGAAGCTTTCTTT,CASSFGGNTEAFF
TRBV7-8,few,TRBD1,TRBJ2-2,TGTGCCAGCAGCTTAGCCAGGGGGCCTGATTCCGGGGAGCTGTTTTTT,CASSLARGPDSGELFF
TRBV7-2,NA,NA,TRBJ1-5,TGTGCCAGCAGCTTCCAGAATCAGCCCCAGCATTTT,CASSFQNQPQHF
TRBV6-1,NA,NA,TRBJ1-5,TGTGCCAGCAGTGCCAGATCAGGGGTTCTTAGCAATCAGCCCCAGCATTTT,CASSARSGVLSNQPQHF
TRBV18,NA,NA,TRBJ1-1,TGTGCCAGCTCACCATCAGGAGGGCGGTTAAACACTGAAGCTTTCTTT,CASSPSGGRLNTEAFF
TRBV19,NA,TRBD1,TRBJ2-3,TGTGCCAGTAGCCTTCGCCGGGACAGGGGTAGCACAGATACGCAGTATTTT,CASSLRRDRGSTDTQYF
TRBV11-2,NA,TRBD1,TRBJ1-1,TGTGCCAGCAGCGGAAACAGGGGAAACACTGAAGCTTTCTTT,CASSGNRGNTEAFF
TRBV5-1,NA,NA,TRBJ2-2,TGCGCCAGCAGCCTCACGGGTCTGTCGGGCGGGGAGCTGTTTTTT,CASSLTGLSGGELFF
TRBV7-2,once,NA,TRBJ1-6,TGTGCCAGCAGCCAACTCAGGATAAGCTCCTATAATTCACCCCTCCACTTT,CASSQLRISSYNSPLHF